Listed below are T cell receptor beta chains from one sample, sequenced in a study of Ad26.COV2.S vaccination and SARS-CoV-2 variants. Sequencing used immunoSEQ multiplex PCR; TCRdb keeps in-frame clones, though not all of them. Here the sample spans some 320,000 clones, approximately 80% being singletons. The sequencing here drew on peripheral blood, taken in a trial of Ad26.COV2.S vaccine versus placebo. The receptors come from a person aged 18-65 years who received the Ad26.COV2.S COVID-19 vaccine or a placebo. CDR3s include the opening cysteine and the closing phenylalanine or tryptophan. D genes are given only for firm matches. A clone size is listed for some rows: how often the clone was seen (once, few, many), or a class if it is expanded.

CDR3nt	CDR3aa	abundance	j_gene	v_gene	d_gene	len
TGTGCCAGCAGCCGCCCGGACACGGCCCTCAACACCGGGGAGCTGTTTTTT	CASSRPDTALNTGELFF	NA	TRBJ2-2	TRBV3-1/TRBV3-2	NA	17
TGTGCCAGCAGCGTCGACAGGATGAACACTGAAGCTTTCTTT	CASSVDRMNTEAFF	NA	TRBJ1-1	TRBV7-3	NA	14
TGTGCCAGCAGCCGCCAATCGGGCACCGAGTTTACCTACGAGCAGTACTTC	CASSRQSGTEFTYEQYF	NA	TRBJ2-7	TRBV7-9	NA	17
TGTGCCAGCAGTTCGCCCGCGGACAGGGTGGGCGGCTACACCTTC	CASSSPADRVGGYTF	NA	TRBJ1-2	TRBV28	TRBD1	15
TGTGCCAGCAGTGGGTTGGGAGGGCCCTATCAGCCCCAGCATTTT	CASSGLGGPYQPQHF	NA	TRBJ1-5	TRBV2	NA	15
TGCGCCAGCAGCTTGGGGGCTAGAGGCGATACGCAGTATTTT	CASSLGARGDTQYF	few	TRBJ2-3	TRBV5-1	NA	14
TGCGCCAGCAGCTTAATTGGAGGGGGCGCGAATCGGGAGCTGTTTTTT	CASSLIGGGANRELFF	NA	TRBJ2-2	TRBV4-1	NA	16
TGTGCCAGCGGCAGAGGACAGTCTAATGAAAAACTGTTTTTT	CASGRGQSNEKLFF	NA	TRBJ1-4	TRBV7-9	NA	14
TGTGCCAGCATACACAGGGGAAGCTCCTACAATGAGCAGTTCTTC	CASIHRGSSYNEQFF	NA	TRBJ2-1	TRBV6-5	TRBD1	15
TGTGCCACCAGCAGAGAGGTGACAGGGGACCGGCTTAGAGGCTACACCTTC	CATSREVTGDRLRGYTF	many	TRBJ1-2	TRBV15	TRBD1	17
TGTGCCAGTTCATGGATTGGCCGGGACGGCTCACCCCTCCACTTT	CASSWIGRDGSPLHF	NA	TRBJ1-6	TRBV19	NA	15
TGTGCCAGCAAAAACCTCAGGGGGCCAGCAGACGAGCAGTACTTC	CASKNLRGPADEQYF	NA	TRBJ2-7	TRBV27	TRBD1	15
TGTGCCAGCAGCTTAGGTGGACGCTACGAGCAGTACTTC	CASSLGGRYEQYF	NA	TRBJ2-7	TRBV11-1	NA	13
TGTGCCAGCTCACCCCCCAGCACAGATACGCAGTATTTT	CASSPPSTDTQYF	NA	TRBJ2-3	TRBV18	NA	13
TGCGCCAGCACCTTGGGGGGTAGGAACACTGAAGCTTTCTTT	CASTLGGRNTEAFF	few	TRBJ1-1	TRBV5-1	NA	14
TGTGCCAGCAGCTTAGGGGGACAGGGTAATGAAAAACTGTTTTTT	CASSLGGQGNEKLFF	NA	TRBJ1-4	TRBV7-2	TRBD1	15
TGCAGTGCTAGTGCAGGGGACTATGGCTACACCTTC	CSASAGDYGYTF	NA	TRBJ1-2	TRBV20-1	NA	12
TGTGCCAGTAGTATCGGGCAGACCTCTGGAAACACCATATATTTT	CASSIGQTSGNTIYF	NA	TRBJ1-3	TRBV19	NA	15
TGCGCCAGCAGCTTGGCTCGGGAAACCGGGGAGCTGTTTTTT	CASSLARETGELFF	NA	TRBJ2-2	TRBV5-1	NA	14
TGTGCCTGGAGTCTGGACAGTAATTCACCCCTCCACTTT	CAWSLDSNSPLHF	medium-sized	TRBJ1-6	TRBV30	NA	13
TGTGCCAGCAGTTTAATAAGTGGGGGCGGCACCGGGGAGCTGTTTTTT	CASSLISGGGTGELFF	once	TRBJ2-2	TRBV28	NA	16
TGTGCCAGCAGCTTAGTCCCGTATAGCAATCAGCCCCAGCATTTT	CASSLVPYSNQPQHF	once	TRBJ1-5	TRBV11-2	NA	15
TGTGCCAGCAGGGTGGGACTTCAAAATGAAAAACTGTTTTTT	CASRVGLQNEKLFF	NA	TRBJ1-4	TRBV6-5	NA	14
TGTGCCAGCTCACCAGGTCTGGACGAGCAGTACTTC	CASSPGLDEQYF	NA	TRBJ2-7	TRBV18	NA	12
TGTGCCAGCAGTTTTTCCTTTCTGGCCGACAAGGAGAACACTGAAGCTTTCTTT	CASSFSFLADKENTEAFF	NA	TRBJ1-1	TRBV28	NA	18
TGTGCTAGCAGCGAAGGGACTAGCGGTCTTCAAGAGACCCAGTACTTC	CASSEGTSGLQETQYF	NA	TRBJ2-5	TRBV7-7	TRBD2	16
TGTGCCAGCAGCTTAGGGGGGACAGGCGCATATGGCTACACCTTC	CASSLGGTGAYGYTF	NA	TRBJ1-2	TRBV11-3	TRBD1	15
TGTGCCAGCAGCTTAGTGGACGTCCTGACTTTC	CASSLVDVLTF	NA	TRBJ2-6	TRBV7-2	NA	11
TGTGCCAGCAGTAAGAACACTGAAGCTTTCTTT	CASSKNTEAFF	NA	TRBJ1-1	TRBV6-5	NA	11
TGTGCCAGCACCTCTGGAGGGTTCGGCAATCAGCCCCAGCATTTT	CASTSGGFGNQPQHF	NA	TRBJ1-5	TRBV28	NA	15
TGTGCCAGCAGCTTATATGCTCAGGGGGTTGGATCACCCCTCCACTTT	CASSLYAQGVGSPLHF	NA	TRBJ1-6	TRBV7-3	TRBD1	16
TGTGCCAGTAGTTCCTATCGTATGAACACTGAAGCTTTCTTT	CASSSYRMNTEAFF	NA	TRBJ1-1	TRBV19	NA	14
TGTGCCAGCAGCCCGGACAGAAACTATGGCTACACCTTC	CASSPDRNYGYTF	NA	TRBJ1-2	TRBV5-6	NA	13
TGTGCCAGCAGACCGTGGACTAGCCGCACAGATACGCAGTATTTT	CASRPWTSRTDTQYF	NA	TRBJ2-3	TRBV3-1/TRBV3-2	TRBD2	15
TGCGCCAGCAGCTTGGGAGGGGGGGCCAGCACAGATACGCAGTATTTT	CASSLGGGASTDTQYF	NA	TRBJ2-3	TRBV5-1	NA	16
TGTGCCACCAGTGACTCCCGGGACCAAGTCCAGCGCGAGCAGTACTTC	CATSDSRDQVQREQYF	NA	TRBJ2-7	TRBV24-1	NA	16
TGTGCCAGCAGCCACCGATCCCAGGGAGAAGCTTTCTTT	CASSHRSQGEAFF	NA	TRBJ1-1	TRBV14	NA	13
TGTGCCAGCTCACCACGGGTCTCTGGGGCCAACGTCCTGACTTTC	CASSPRVSGANVLTF	NA	TRBJ2-6	TRBV18	NA	15
TGTGCCAGCAGCAGCGGGGGGGCAAGAGAGCAGTTCTTC	CASSSGGAREQFF	NA	TRBJ2-1	TRBV2	TRBD2	13
TGTGCCAGCAGCGAGGGGGTATCCGGAAGCTTCTATGAGCAGTTCTTC	CASSEGVSGSFYEQFF	NA	TRBJ2-1	TRBV11-2	NA	16
TGTGCCAGCAGCCTTAGGGAGGAGAACACTGAAGCTTTCTTT	CASSLREENTEAFF	NA	TRBJ1-1	TRBV7-9	NA	14
TGTGCCAGCAGTCGGACTAGGCTTAGGGAGTACTTC	CASSRTRLREYF	NA	TRBJ2-7	TRBV6-8	TRBD2	12
TGCGCCAGCACCCCAGGGGGGAGCCAAGAGACCCAGTACTTC	CASTPGGSQETQYF	NA	TRBJ2-5	TRBV5-1	NA	14
TGTGCCAGCAGCTTCCGGACAGGGGATACTGAAGCTTTCTTT	CASSFRTGDTEAFF	NA	TRBJ1-1	TRBV11-2	TRBD1	14
TGTGCCAGCAGCTTAGCCGGGACAGGGGGCACCGAGCAGTACTTC	CASSLAGTGGTEQYF	NA	TRBJ2-7	TRBV7-6	TRBD1	15
TGCGCCAGCAGCTTGGGGGACCGCCGGAAAGAGACCCAGTACTTC	CASSLGDRRKETQYF	NA	TRBJ2-5	TRBV5-1	NA	15
TGTGCCAGAAGCTTTATGGAGATGAGGGCTTTCTTT	CARSFMEMRAFF	once	TRBJ1-1	TRBV5-3	NA	12
TGTGCCAGCAGTGAACCCCCGAGGGGCTGGGCTTTCTTT	CASSEPPRGWAFF	NA	TRBJ1-1	TRBV2	NA	13
TGTGCCAGCAGCCCCAGAGCGGGGGGGTTCAATGAGCAGTTCTTC	CASSPRAGGFNEQFF	NA	TRBJ2-1	TRBV3-1/TRBV3-2	TRBD2	15
TGTGCCAGCAGCACCTTTGCGGGAAGAGCTTTCTTT	CASSTFAGRAFF	NA	TRBJ1-1	TRBV6-5	NA	12
TGTGCCAGCAGCGCACAGATAACCTACGAGCAGTACTTC	CASSAQITYEQYF	few	TRBJ2-7	TRBV14	NA	13
TGTGCCTGGAACACAGGGAGAGTGACTGAAGCTTTCTTT	CAWNTGRVTEAFF	NA	TRBJ1-1	TRBV30	NA	13
TGTGCCAGCACCTTCGACCGGAACACTGAAGCTTTCTTT	CASTFDRNTEAFF	once	TRBJ1-1	TRBV2	NA	13
TGTGCCAGCATTGGGACAGGGGGTAAAGAGACCCAGTACTTC	CASIGTGGKETQYF	NA	TRBJ2-5	TRBV6-5	TRBD1	14
TGTGCCAGCAGCTCCCTAGCGGGGGACTGGGAGACCCAGTACTTC	CASSSLAGDWETQYF	once	TRBJ2-5	TRBV7-8	TRBD2	15
TGTGCCAGCAGCTCCCGGACAGCTAGCACAGATACGCAGTATTTT	CASSSRTASTDTQYF	NA	TRBJ2-3	TRBV9	NA	15
TGTGCCAGCAGTGAACGACAGAGCGAGCAGTACTTC	CASSERQSEQYF	NA	TRBJ2-7	TRBV6-1	NA	12
TGTGCCAGCAGCCAAGGAAACGAGCAGTACTTC	CASSQGNEQYF	NA	TRBJ2-7	TRBV4-2	NA	11
TGCAGCGTTGGGGGCGGCAGAGGGAGCTATGAGCAGTTCTTC	CSVGGGRGSYEQFF	NA	TRBJ2-1	TRBV29-1	NA	14